This TCR beta chain derives from a study of blood T cell repertoires in COVID-19. Germline V gene lookup returns CDR1 GTSNPN and CDR2 SVGIG (reference sequence). The CDR3 covers 14 residues. Trimming removed 4 bases from V and 3 bases from J, with 13 bases in between. Profiling relied on immunoSEQ multiplex PCR, and the TCRdb table lists in-frame clones only, not all of them. Of over 450,000 clones listed, about 91% are singletons. This sequence was found in a man aged 18 to 30 with COVID-19, enrolled during active disease. Sequenced sample: peripheral blood. The chain recombines TRBV30 with TRBJ1-3; D is undetermined. The DNA of the CDR3 is TGTGCCTGGAAAAGAGGCCCCCTTGGAAACACCATATATTTT. The encoded protein is CAWKRGPLGNTIYF.